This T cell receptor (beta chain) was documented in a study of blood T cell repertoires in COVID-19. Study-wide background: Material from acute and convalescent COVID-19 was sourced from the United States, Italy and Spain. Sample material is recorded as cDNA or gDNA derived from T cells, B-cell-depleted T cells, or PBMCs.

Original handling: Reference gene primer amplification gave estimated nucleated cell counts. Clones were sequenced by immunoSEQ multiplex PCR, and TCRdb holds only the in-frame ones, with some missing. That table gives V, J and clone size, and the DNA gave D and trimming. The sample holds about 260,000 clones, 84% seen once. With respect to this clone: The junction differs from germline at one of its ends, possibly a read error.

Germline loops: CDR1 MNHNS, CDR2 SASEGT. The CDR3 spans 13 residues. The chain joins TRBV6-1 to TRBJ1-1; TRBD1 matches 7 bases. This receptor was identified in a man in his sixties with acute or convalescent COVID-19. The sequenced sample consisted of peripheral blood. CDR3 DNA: TGTGCCAGCAGTGAACGGGACAGCCACCACCCCACGTTT. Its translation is CASSERDSHHPTF.